This T cell receptor (beta chain) came from a study of T cells in Graves' hyperthyroidism and ophthalmopathy. Amplification targeted TCR beta CDR3 regions from RNA transcripts. The primer set for the first-round RT-PCR of the TCR CDR3 was HTBI. TCRdb ran MiXCR on the multiplex PCR reads and lists one entry per CDR3 protein. The sample holds 450,000 to 700,000 distinct CDR3 sequences, about half seen once. Notes on the study in general: A median 6.5 months before onset, the model predicted ophthalmopathy.

With respect to this clonotype: Its target is unknown.

Patients were excluded for uncontrolled infection, other autoimmune disease, pregnancy or lactation. Each diagnosis drew on symptoms, thyroxine, TRAb, thyroid ultrasound and orbital computed tomography findings. The CDR3 length is 14 residues. Trimming cost V 8 bases and J 5 bases, with 22 bases left between them. From germline, CDR1 is SQVTM and CDR2 ANQGSEA. This TCR came from an adult woman with Graves' disease, either hyperthyroidism or ophthalmopathy (not recorded which). The chain uses TRBV29-1 and TRBJ2-7, with a weak D call TRBD1 (5 bases). The sequenced material came from peripheral blood or thyroid tissue (not recorded which). CDR3 loop: CSSLFETKGHEQYF. CDR3 DNA: TGCAGCAGTTTATTCGAGACCAAGGGGCACGAGCAGTACTTC.